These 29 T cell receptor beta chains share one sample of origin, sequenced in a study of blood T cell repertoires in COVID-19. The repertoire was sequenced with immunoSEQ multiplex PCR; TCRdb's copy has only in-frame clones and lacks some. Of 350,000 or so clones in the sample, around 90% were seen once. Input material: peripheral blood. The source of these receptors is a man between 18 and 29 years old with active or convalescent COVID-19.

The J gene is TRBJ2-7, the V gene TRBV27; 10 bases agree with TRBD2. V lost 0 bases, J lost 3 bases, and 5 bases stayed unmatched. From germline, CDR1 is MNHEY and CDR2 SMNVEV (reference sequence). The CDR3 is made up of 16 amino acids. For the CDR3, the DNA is TGTGCCAGCAGTTTATCGGTAGCGGGGGGTTTCTACGAGCAGTACTTC. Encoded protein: CASSLSVAGGFYEQYF.

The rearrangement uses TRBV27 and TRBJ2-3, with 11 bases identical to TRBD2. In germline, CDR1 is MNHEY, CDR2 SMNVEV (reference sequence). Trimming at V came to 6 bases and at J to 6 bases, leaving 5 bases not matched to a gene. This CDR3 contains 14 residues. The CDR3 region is CASSTSGGPDTQYF. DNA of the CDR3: TGTGCCAGCAGCACTAGCGGGGGCCCCGATACGCAGTATTTT.

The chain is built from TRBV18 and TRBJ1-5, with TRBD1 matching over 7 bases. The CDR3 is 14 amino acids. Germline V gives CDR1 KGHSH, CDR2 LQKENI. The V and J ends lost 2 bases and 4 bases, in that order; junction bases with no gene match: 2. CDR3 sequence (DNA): TGTGCCAGCTCACCAGAGGGACAGAATCAGCCCCAGCATTTT. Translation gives CASSPEGQNQPQHF.

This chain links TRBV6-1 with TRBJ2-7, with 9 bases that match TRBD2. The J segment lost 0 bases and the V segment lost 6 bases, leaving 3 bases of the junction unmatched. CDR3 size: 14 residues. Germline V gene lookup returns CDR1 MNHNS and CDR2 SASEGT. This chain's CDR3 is CASRLAGTSYEQYF. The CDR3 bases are TGTGCCAGCAGGCTAGCGGGGACCTCCTACGAGCAGTACTTC.

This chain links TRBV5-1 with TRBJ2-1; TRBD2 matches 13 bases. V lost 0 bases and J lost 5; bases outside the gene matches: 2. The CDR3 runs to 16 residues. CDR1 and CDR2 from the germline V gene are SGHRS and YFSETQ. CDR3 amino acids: CASSLGGLAGHNEQFF. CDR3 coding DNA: TGCGCCAGCAGCTTGGGGGGACTAGCGGGGCACAATGAGCAGTTCTTC.

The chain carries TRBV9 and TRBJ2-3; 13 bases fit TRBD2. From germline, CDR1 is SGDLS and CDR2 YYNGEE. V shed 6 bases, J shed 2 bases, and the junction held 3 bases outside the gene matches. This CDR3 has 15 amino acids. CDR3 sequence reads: CASTGTSGDTDTQYF. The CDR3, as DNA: TGTGCCAGCACCGGGACTAGCGGGGACACAGATACGCAGTATTTT.

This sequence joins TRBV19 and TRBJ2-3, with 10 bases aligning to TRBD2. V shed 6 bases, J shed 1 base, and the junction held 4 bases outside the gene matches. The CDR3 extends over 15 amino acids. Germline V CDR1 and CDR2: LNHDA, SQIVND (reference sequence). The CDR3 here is CASSVLAGGTDTQYF. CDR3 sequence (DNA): TGTGCCAGTAGCGTGCTAGCGGGAGGCACAGATACGCAGTATTTT.

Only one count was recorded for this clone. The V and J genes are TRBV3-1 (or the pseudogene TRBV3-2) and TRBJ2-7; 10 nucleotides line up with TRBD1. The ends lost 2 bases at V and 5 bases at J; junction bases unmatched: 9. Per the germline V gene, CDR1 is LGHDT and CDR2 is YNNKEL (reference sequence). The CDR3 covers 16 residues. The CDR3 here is CASSQRNGTGENEQYF. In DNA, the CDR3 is TGTGCCAGCAGCCAACGAAACGGGACAGGGGAAAACGAGCAGTACTTC.

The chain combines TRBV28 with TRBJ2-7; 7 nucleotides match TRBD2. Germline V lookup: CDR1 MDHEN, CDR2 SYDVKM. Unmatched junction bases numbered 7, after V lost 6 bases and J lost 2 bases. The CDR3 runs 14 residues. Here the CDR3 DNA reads TGTGCCAGCAGAGGGAGGGGCCGAACCTACGAGCAGTACTTC. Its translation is CASRGRGRTYEQYF. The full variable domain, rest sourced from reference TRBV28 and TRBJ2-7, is DVKVTQSSRYLVKRTGEKVFLECVQDMDHENMFWYRQDPGLGLRLIYFSYDVKMKEKGDIPEGYSVSREKKERFSLILESASTNQTSMYLCASRGRGRTYEQYFGPGTRLTVT.

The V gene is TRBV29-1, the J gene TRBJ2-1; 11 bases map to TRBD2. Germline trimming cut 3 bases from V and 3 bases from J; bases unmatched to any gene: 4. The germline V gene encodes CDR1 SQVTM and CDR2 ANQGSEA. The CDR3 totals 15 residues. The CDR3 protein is CSVEGLADLYNEQFF. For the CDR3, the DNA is TGCAGCGTTGAGGGACTAGCGGATCTCTACAATGAGCAGTTCTTC.

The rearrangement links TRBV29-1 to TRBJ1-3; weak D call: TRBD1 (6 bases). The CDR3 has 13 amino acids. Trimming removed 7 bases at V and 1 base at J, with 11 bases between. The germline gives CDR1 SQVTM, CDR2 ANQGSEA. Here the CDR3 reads CSAKGQSGNTIYF. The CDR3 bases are TGCAGCGCGAAGGGACAATCTGGAAACACCATATATTTT.

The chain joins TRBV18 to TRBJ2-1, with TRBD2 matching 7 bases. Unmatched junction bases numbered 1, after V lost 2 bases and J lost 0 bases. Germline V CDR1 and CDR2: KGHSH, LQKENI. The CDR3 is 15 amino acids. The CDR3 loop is CASSPSGGSYNEQFF. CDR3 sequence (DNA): TGTGCCAGCTCACCATCGGGGGGCTCCTACAATGAGCAGTTCTTC.

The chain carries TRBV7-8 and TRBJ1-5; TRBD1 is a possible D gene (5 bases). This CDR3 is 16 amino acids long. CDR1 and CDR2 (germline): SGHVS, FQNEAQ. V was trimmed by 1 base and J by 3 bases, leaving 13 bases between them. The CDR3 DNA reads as TGTGCCAGCAGCTTAGGCCAGGGATATATCAATCAGCCCCAGCATTTT. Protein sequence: CASSLGQGYINQPQHF.

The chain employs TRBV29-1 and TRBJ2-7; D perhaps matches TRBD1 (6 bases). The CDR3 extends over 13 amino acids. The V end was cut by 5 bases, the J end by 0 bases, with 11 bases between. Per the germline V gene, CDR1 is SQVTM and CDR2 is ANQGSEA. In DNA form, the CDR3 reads TGCAGCGTTCGGGGCAGGGGCTCCTACGAGCAGTACTTC. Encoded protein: CSVRGRGSYEQYF.

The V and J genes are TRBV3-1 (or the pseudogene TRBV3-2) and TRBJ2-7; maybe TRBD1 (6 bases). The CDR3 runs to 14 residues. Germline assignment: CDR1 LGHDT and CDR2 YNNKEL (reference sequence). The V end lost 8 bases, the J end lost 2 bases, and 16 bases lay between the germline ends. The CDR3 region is CASSLQGPTYEQYF. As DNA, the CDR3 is TGTGCCAGCTCGTTACAGGGCCCAACCTACGAGCAGTACTTC.

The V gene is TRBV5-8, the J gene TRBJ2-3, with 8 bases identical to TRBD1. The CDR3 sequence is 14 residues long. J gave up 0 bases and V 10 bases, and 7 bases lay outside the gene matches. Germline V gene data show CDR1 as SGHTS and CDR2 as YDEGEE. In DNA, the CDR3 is TGTGCCGGATCAAACAGGGGGAGCACAGATACGCAGTATTTT. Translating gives CAGSNRGSTDTQYF.

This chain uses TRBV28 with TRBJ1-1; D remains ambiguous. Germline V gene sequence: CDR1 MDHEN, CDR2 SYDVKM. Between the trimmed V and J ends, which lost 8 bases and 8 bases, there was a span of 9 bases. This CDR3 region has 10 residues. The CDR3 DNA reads TGTGCCAGCCGCTCCCGGGAAGCTTTCTTT. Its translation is CASRSREAFF. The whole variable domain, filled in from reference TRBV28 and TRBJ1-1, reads DVKVTQSSRYLVKRTGEKVFLECVQDMDHENMFWYRQDPGLGLRLIYFSYDVKMKEKGDIPEGYSVSREKKERFSLILESASTNQTSMYLCASRSREAFFGQGTRLTVV.

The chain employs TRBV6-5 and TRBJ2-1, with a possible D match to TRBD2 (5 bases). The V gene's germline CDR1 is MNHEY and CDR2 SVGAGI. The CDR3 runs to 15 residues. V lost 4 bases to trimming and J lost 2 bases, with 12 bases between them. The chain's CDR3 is CASSSLPEAYNEQFF. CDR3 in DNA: TGTGCCAGCAGTTCACTCCCGGAGGCCTACAATGAGCAGTTCTTC.

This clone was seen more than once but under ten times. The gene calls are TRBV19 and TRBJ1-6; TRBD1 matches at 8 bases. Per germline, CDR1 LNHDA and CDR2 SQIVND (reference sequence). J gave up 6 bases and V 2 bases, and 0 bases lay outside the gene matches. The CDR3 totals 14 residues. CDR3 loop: CASSIQGANSPLHF. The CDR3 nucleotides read TGTGCCAGTAGTATACAGGGGGCTAATTCACCCCTCCACTTT. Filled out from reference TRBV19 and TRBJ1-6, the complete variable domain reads DGGITQSPKYLFRKEGQNVTLSCEQNLNHDAMYWYRQDPGQGLRLIYYSQIVNDFQKGDIAEGYSVSREKKESFPLTVTSAQKNPTAFYLCASSIQGANSPLHFGNGTRLTVT.

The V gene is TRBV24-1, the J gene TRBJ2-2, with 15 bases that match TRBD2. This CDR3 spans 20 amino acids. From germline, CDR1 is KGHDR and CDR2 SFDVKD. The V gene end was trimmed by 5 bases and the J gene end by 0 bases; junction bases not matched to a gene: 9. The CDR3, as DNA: TGTGCCACCAGTGCCTCCAGCGGACTAGCGGGAGGGTCGAACACCGGGGAGCTGTTTTTT. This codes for CATSASSGLAGGSNTGELFF.

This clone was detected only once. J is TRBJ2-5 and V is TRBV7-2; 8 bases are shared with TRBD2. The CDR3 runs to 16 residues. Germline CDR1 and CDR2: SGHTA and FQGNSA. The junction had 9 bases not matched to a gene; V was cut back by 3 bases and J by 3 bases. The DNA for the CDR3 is TGTGCCAGCAGCTTGTCTCCGGGACTAGTAAAAGAGACCCAGTACTTC. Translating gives CASSLSPGLVKETQYF.

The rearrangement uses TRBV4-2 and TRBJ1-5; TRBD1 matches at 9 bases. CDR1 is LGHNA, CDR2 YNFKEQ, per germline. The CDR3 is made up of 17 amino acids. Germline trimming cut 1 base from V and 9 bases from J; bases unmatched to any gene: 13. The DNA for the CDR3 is TGTGCCAGCAGCCAAGGGCCGGACAGGGGCGACGAGGGGCCCCAGCATTTT. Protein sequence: CASSQGPDRGDEGPQHF.

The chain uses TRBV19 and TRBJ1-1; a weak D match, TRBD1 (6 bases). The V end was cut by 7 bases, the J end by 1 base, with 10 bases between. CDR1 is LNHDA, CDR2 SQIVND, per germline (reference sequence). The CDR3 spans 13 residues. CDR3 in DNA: TGTGCCAGTAACCTGGGACAGAACACTGAAGCTTTCTTT. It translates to CASNLGQNTEAFF.

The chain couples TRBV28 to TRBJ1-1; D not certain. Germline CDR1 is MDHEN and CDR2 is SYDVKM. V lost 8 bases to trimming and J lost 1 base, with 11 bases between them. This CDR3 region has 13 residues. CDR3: CASAKTRNTEAFF. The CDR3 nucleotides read TGTGCCAGCGCAAAAACACGGAACACTGAAGCTTTCTTT.

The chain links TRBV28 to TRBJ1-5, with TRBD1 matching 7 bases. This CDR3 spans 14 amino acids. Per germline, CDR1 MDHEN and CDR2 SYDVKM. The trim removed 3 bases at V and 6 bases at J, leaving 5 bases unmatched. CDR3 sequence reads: CASSFYRGVQPQHF. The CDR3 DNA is TGTGCCAGCAGTTTTTACAGGGGCGTTCAGCCCCAGCATTTT.

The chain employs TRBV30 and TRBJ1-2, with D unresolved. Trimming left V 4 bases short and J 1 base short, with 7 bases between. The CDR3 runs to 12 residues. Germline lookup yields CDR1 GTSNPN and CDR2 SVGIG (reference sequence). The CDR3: CAWNRYNYGYTF. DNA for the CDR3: TGTGCCTGGAACCGGTATAACTATGGCTACACCTTC.

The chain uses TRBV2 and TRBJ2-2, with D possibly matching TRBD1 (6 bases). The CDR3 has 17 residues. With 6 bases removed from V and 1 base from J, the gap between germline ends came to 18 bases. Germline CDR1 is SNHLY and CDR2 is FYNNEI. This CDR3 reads CASSELLGQKNTGELFF. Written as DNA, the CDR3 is TGTGCCAGCAGCGAACTTTTGGGACAAAAGAACACCGGGGAGCTGTTTTTT.

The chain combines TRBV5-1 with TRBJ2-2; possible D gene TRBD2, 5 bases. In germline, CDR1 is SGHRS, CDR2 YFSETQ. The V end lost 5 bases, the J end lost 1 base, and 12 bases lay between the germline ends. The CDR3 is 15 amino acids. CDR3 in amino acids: CASRERSGNTGELFF. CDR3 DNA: TGCGCCAGCAGGGAAAGGAGCGGGAACACCGGGGAGCTGTTTTTT. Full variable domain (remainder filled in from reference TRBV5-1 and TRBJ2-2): KAGVTQTPRYLIKTRGQQVTLSCSPISGHRSVSWYQQTPGQGLQFLFEYFSETQRNKGNFPGRFSGRQFSNSRSEMNVSTLELGDSALYLCASRERSGNTGELFFGEGSRLTVL.

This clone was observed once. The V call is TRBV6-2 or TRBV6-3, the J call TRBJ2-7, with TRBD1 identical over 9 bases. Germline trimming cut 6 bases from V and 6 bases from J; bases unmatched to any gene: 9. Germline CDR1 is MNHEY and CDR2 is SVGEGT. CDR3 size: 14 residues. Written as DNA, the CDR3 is TGTGCCAGCAGCCCGGGACAGGGTAGACGCGAGCAGTACTTC. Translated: CASSPGQGRREQYF.